One and the same sample provided the 23 T cell receptor beta chains below, sequenced in a study of blood T cell repertoires in COVID-19. Assay used: immunoSEQ multiplex PCR; TCRdb lists only in-frame clones, some missing. The profile covers hundreds of thousands of clones, with about 82% appearing a single time and more than 9% taken by the ten largest. The sample was peripheral blood. The receptors here all came from a woman older than 75 with acute or convalescent COVID-19.

As to this clone: Mismatch with germline at one junction end may stem from a read error. The rearrangement joins TRBV7-7 to TRBJ2-5, with 11 bases fitting TRBD2. CDR1 and CDR2 from the germline V gene are SSHAT and FNYEAQ (reference sequence). The CDR3 totals 18 residues. The CDR3 sequence: CASSLGGLAGGIQETQYF. In nucleotides, the CDR3 is TGTGCTAGCAGCTTAGGTGGGCTAGCGGGGGGTATCCAAGAGACCCAGTACTTC.

This sequence joins TRBV7-9 and TRBJ2-2, with D tentatively TRBD1 (6 bases). Looked up from germline, CDR1 is SEHNR and CDR2 is FQNEAQ (reference sequence). V was pared by 3 bases and J by 0 bases, with 11 bases between. This CDR3 has 16 amino acids. CDR3 coding DNA: TGTGCCAGCAGCTTGTTGACAGGATCGAACACCGGGGAGCTGTTTTTT. Translating it yields CASSLLTGSNTGELFF.

The rearrangement uses TRBV25-1 and TRBJ1-2; 9 bases agree with TRBD1. The CDR3 contains 12 residues. Germline V CDR1 and CDR2: MGHDK, SYGVNS. J gave up 7 bases and V 10 bases, and 7 bases lay outside the gene matches. This chain's CDR3 is CATQGAAFGYTF. As DNA, the CDR3 is TGTGCCACACAGGGGGCGGCGTTTGGCTACACCTTC.

The V and J genes are TRBV5-1 and TRBJ2-2, with TRBD2 matching over 7 bases. The CDR3 sequence is 15 residues long. Trimming cost V 3 bases and J 4 bases; bases outside gene matches: 6. The V gene's germline CDR1 is SGHRS and CDR2 YFSETQ. The CDR3 here is CASSYGGGPTGELFF. The CDR3 DNA sequence: TGCGCCAGCAGCTATGGGGGAGGGCCCACCGGGGAGCTGTTTTTT. Full variable domain (rest looked up from reference TRBV5-1 and TRBJ2-2): KAGVTQTPRYLIKTRGQQVTLSCSPISGHRSVSWYQQTPGQGLQFLFEYFSETQRNKGNFPGRFSGRQFSNSRSEMNVSTLELGDSALYLCASSYGGGPTGELFFGEGSRLTVL.

A single count supports this clone. The chain is built from TRBV4-1 and TRBJ1-4, with D perhaps TRBD1 (5 bases). Germline V CDR1 and CDR2: MGHRA, YSYEKL. Trimming stripped 6 bases from V and 4 bases from J, with 12 bases between. This CDR3 spans 14 amino acids. CDR3 coding DNA: TGCGCCAGCAGGCGCGACAGAAGTAATGAAAAACTGTTTTTT. Translating gives CASRRDRSNEKLFF.

V gene TRBV19 combines with J gene TRBJ1-1; D ambiguous. The CDR3 is made up of 13 amino acids. Trimming took 3 bases from V and 7 from J, leaving 12 bases between them. Germline values: CDR1 LNHDA, CDR2 SQIVND (reference sequence). DNA for the CDR3: TGTGCCAGTAGTATTGGGCAGGTTGGTGAAGCTTTCTTT. Its translation: CASSIGQVGEAFF. The full variable domain, its missing parts supplied by reference TRBV19 and TRBJ1-1, is DGGITQSPKYLFRKEGQNVTLSCEQNLNHDAMYWYRQDPGQGLRLIYYSQIVNDFQKGDIAEGYSVSREKKESFPLTVTSAQKNPTAFYLCASSIGQVGEAFFGQGTRLTVV.

The sample holds a few counts of this clone. V and J are TRBV24-1 and TRBJ2-5; tentative D call: TRBD1 (7 bases). Per the germline V gene, CDR1 is KGHDR and CDR2 is SFDVKD. The V end lost 3 bases, the J end lost 3 bases, and 19 bases lay between the germline ends. CDR3 length: 17 amino acids. CDR3 amino acids: CATSDNRAGQPEETQYF. The CDR3 DNA sequence: TGTGCCACCAGTGATAATCGTGCGGGACAGCCAGAAGAGACCCAGTACTTC.

The genes are TRBV6-4 and TRBJ2-5; 11 bases line up with TRBD2. Trimming took 2 bases from V and 2 from J; bases not matched to a gene: 7. Germline lookup yields CDR1 MRHNA and CDR2 SNTAGT. CDR3 length: 17 residues. The CDR3 DNA reads TGTGCCAGCAGTGACCGGATAGCGGGAGGGGGACAAGAGACCCAGTACTTC. Translating it yields CASSDRIAGGGQETQYF.

Of note for this clone: An end of the junction does not agree with germline; a read error may underlie this. The chain links TRBV5-8 to TRBJ1-2; 8 bases align to TRBD1. In germline, CDR1 is SGHTS, CDR2 YDEGEE. This CDR3 contains 14 residues. The CDR3 reads CASSLDRAAYGYTF. The CDR3, as DNA: TGTGCCAGCAGTTTGGACAGGGCGGCTTATGGCTACACCTTC.

The chain employs TRBV7-9 and TRBJ1-4; D is perhaps TRBD1 (5 bases). CDR1 is SEHNR, CDR2 FQNEAQ, per germline (reference sequence). With 1 base removed from V and 8 bases from J, the gap between germline ends came to 14 bases. CDR3 size: 15 residues. This chain's CDR3 is CASSLDPGRGEKLFF. The CDR3 DNA is TGTGCCAGCAGCTTAGACCCGGGGCGGGGAGAAAAACTGTTTTTT.

The chain joins TRBV24-1 to TRBJ2-7; weak D call: TRBD2 (5 bases). In germline, CDR1 is KGHDR, CDR2 SFDVKD. The CDR3 spans 14 residues. The ends were cut back, 5 bases at V and 5 bases at J, with 15 bases in the middle. The chain's CDR3 is CATSGDAGANEQYF. As DNA, the CDR3 is TGTGCCACCAGTGGCGACGCGGGCGCCAACGAGCAGTACTTC.

J is TRBJ1-1 and V is TRBV2, with 7 bases identical to TRBD1. This CDR3 is built from 13 residues. Germline assignment: CDR1 SNHLY and CDR2 FYNNEI. V gave up 6 bases and J gave up 2 bases; unmatched junction bases: 3. The CDR3 nucleotides read TGTGCCAGCAGCCGGGACAGAAACACTGAAGCTTTCTTT. It is translated as CASSRDRNTEAFF.

The J gene is TRBJ2-7, the V gene TRBV24-1, with D perhaps TRBD2 (6 bases). The CDR3 consists of 14 residues. V lost 5 bases to trimming and J lost 0 bases, with 10 bases between them. Germline V gene lookup returns CDR1 KGHDR and CDR2 SFDVKD. The CDR3 bases are TGTGCCACCAGTGTTGCCGGGAGCTCCTACGAGCAGTACTTC. It is translated as CATSVAGSSYEQYF.

This chain joins TRBV9 and TRBJ1-3; tentatively, D is TRBD1 (5 bases). Germline assignment: CDR1 SGDLS and CDR2 YYNGEE. This CDR3 spans 15 amino acids. Between the trimmed V and J ends, which lost 3 bases and 0 bases, there was a span of 10 bases. DNA for the CDR3: TGTGCCAGCAGCGCTAGGGGAAGCTCTGGAAACACCATATATTTT. Translated, it gives CASSARGSSGNTIYF.

The rearrangement uses TRBV14 and TRBJ2-5; D gene ambiguous. There are 13 residues in the CDR3. V was shortened by 4 bases and J by 5 bases, with 11 bases between the two germline ends. Germline V gives CDR1 SGHDN, CDR2 FVKESK. The CDR3 DNA reads as TGTGCCAGCAGCCTAACGGGTTGGGAGACCCAGTACTTC. It is translated as CASSLTGWETQYF.

The chain combines TRBV7-8 with TRBJ1-6, with 10 bases fitting TRBD1. The CDR3 contains 15 residues. From germline, CDR1 is SGHVS and CDR2 FQNEAQ. The V segment lost 5 bases and the J segment 8 bases; nucleotides outside the gene matches: 6. CDR3 bases: TGTGCCAGCAGCCCGGGACAGGGGAGGCATTCACCCCTCCACTTT. This translates into CASSPGQGRHSPLHF.

Of note for this clone: A read error may account for a junction end that differs from germline. The rearrangement joins TRBV7-6 to TRBJ2-7, with D perhaps matching TRBD2 (6 bases). CDR3 length: 14 amino acids. Germline lookup yields CDR1 SGHVS and CDR2 FNYEAQ. The DNA of the CDR3 is TGTGCCAGCAACTTAGCGCAGGAGGGCTACGAGCAGTACTTC. Amino acids: CASNLAQEGYEQYF.

This clone was counted between two and nine times. This chain uses TRBV6-5 with TRBJ2-7, with 7 bases identical to TRBD1. The CDR3 runs to 15 residues. CDR1 and CDR2 from the germline V gene are MNHEY and SVGAGI. V gave up 0 bases and J gave up 6 bases; unmatched junction bases: 8. The CDR3 nucleotides are TGTGCCAGCAGTTACTCCGGGACAGCCTTGGTCGAGCAGTACTTC. Translating it yields CASSYSGTALVEQYF.

V gene TRBV7-3 combines with J gene TRBJ2-5; unclear D gene. The CDR3 length is 15 residues. Trimming left V 1 base short and J 1 base short, with 10 bases between. CDR1 is SGHTA and CDR2 is FQGTGA in the germline V gene. CDR3: CASSLIPTVQETQYF. The CDR3 coding sequence is TGTGCCAGCAGCTTAATTCCCACAGTCCAAGAGACCCAGTACTTC.

As concerns this clone: The junction differs from germline at one of its ends, possibly a read error. The V and J genes are TRBV7-7 and TRBJ2-7, with TRBD2 matching 13 bases. CDR1 and CDR2 (germline): SSHAT, FNYEAQ (reference sequence). The CDR3 runs 15 residues. The CDR3 protein is CASSPLAGGMEEQYF. In DNA, the CDR3 is TGTGCTAGCAGCCCACTAGCGGGAGGGATGGAAGAGCAGTACTTC.

The chain employs TRBV14 and TRBJ1-2, with 9 bases fitting TRBD1. The CDR3 runs 15 residues. Germline V lookup: CDR1 SGHDN, CDR2 FVKESK. Trimming removed 1 base from V and 4 bases from J; junction bases left unmatched: 4. The chain's CDR3 is CASSQGTGVGYGYTF. CDR3 nucleotides: TGTGCCAGCAGCCAAGGGACAGGGGTTGGCTATGGCTACACCTTC.

The V gene is TRBV4-3, the J gene TRBJ2-6, with 7 bases matching TRBD2. Germline V gene data show CDR1 as LGHNA and CDR2 as YSLEER. This CDR3 has 19 residues. V gave up 4 bases and J gave up 0 bases; unmatched junction bases: 12. CDR3 region: CASSLMYPSGGSGANVLTF. As DNA, the CDR3 is TGCGCCAGCAGCCTCATGTATCCTAGCGGAGGCTCTGGGGCCAACGTCCTGACTTTC.

The chain is built from TRBV3-1 (or the pseudogene TRBV3-2) and TRBJ1-1, with 7 positions matching TRBD1. V shed 4 bases and J 1 base; nucleotides not matched to a gene: 6. Looked up from germline, CDR1 is LGHDT and CDR2 is YNNKEL (reference sequence). The CDR3 totals 15 residues. The CDR3 sequence: CASSPVGQTNTEAFF. The CDR3 DNA reads as TGTGCCAGCAGCCCAGTGGGACAGACGAACACTGAAGCTTTCTTT.